This paragraph reports one T cell receptor beta chain. The CDR3 has 14 residues. Germline assignment: CDR1 SGHRS and CDR2 YFSETQ. Unmatched junction bases numbered 6, after V lost 6 bases and J lost 4 bases. This specimen belongs to a study of cytomegalovirus exposure and HLA in healthy donors. Using immunoSEQ multiplex PCR, the repertoire was profiled, and TCRdb retains in-frame clones only, with some absent. The sample has under 400,000 clones; approximately 85% are singletons. This clonotype was sampled from a young man in good health and CMV-seronegative. The rearrangement links TRBV5-1 to TRBJ1-4; 7 bases are shared with TRBD1. The sample comprised PBMCs. The CDR3 protein is CASNSGQNNEKLFF. CDR3 bases: TGCGCCAGCAACTCGGGACAGAATAATGAAAAACTGTTTTTT.